This T cell receptor beta chain was profiled in a study of blood T cells in healthy people across ages. They isolated at least 7 million PBMCs from each sample. Per sample, extraction of total RNA gave at least 5 micrograms in every case. A few counts support this clonotype. Antigen specificity is unknown. Primed by a sample-barcoded 5' primer and a J-beta primer mix, a second PCR proceeded for roughly 6 to 12 cycles. TCRdb redid the calling of the 5' RACE reads with MiXCR, one entry per CDR3 protein. The repertoire holds 1.5 million to 2 million distinct CDR3 sequences, with about 39% as singletons. The germline CDR1 and CDR2 sequences are SGHVS and FNYEAQ. The ends were cut back, 4 bases at V and 12 bases at J, with 28 bases in the middle. CDR3 length: 16 amino acids. Study conclusions and caveats: Naive and antigen-experienced cells were not separated, limiting conclusive comparison.

The receptor was derived from a human donor in good health. J is TRBJ2-7 and V is TRBV7-6, with D perhaps given as TRBD1 or TRBD2 (5 bases each). The specimen sequenced was blood. CDR3 loop: CASSSEIGTQVGNWYF. The CDR3 DNA is TGTGCCAGCAGCTCGGAAATTGGGACCCAGGTGGGGAATTGGTACTTC.